These T cell receptor beta chains were read from a single sample in a study of blood T cells in healthy people across ages. TCRdb analysed the 5' RACE reads with MiXCR anew, one entry per CDR3 protein. Among 1.5 million to 2 million distinct CDR3 sequences listed, about 30% were seen once. Sequencing used blood. The receptor source for this set is a woman aged 30 to 39 in good health. Each CDR3 is given with its conserved first and last residue. Each record gives: D gene, J gene, clone size, V gene, CDR3 DNA, CDR3 protein. D genes are given only for firm matches. Only part of the rows carry a size: once, few, many, or a class if the clone is expanded.

>.|TRBJ2-7|many|TRBV4-3
TGCGCCAGCAGCCAAGATCGGGGGGCGATCTACGAGCAGTACTTC
CASSQDRGAIYEQYF
>.|TRBJ2-7|few|TRBV5-1
TGCGCCAGCAGCTCGGGCCCAACCGGGCAGTACTTC
CASSSGPTGQYF
>TRBD1|TRBJ2-1|.|TRBV5-5
TGTGCCAGCAGCCGGACAGGGTTGGATGAGCAGTTCTTC
CASSRTGLDEQFF
>.|TRBJ1-5|few|TRBV19
TGTGCCAGTACTAGCAGGAATCAGCCCCAGCATTTT
CASTSRNQPQHF
>.|TRBJ2-7|.|TRBV3-1
TGTGCCAGCAGCCAAGTTCCAGTGTACTACGAGCAGTACTTC
CASSQVPVYYEQYF
>.|TRBJ2-5|many|TRBV7-2
TGTGCCAGCAGCTTACTGGCCCCAGAGACCCAGTACTTC
CASSLLAPETQYF
>TRBD1|TRBJ1-2|.|TRBV5-5
TGTGCCCGCAGCCTGGGACAGGCCTATGGCTACACCTTC
CARSLGQAYGYTF
>.|TRBJ2-3|few|TRBV6-2/TRBV6-3
TGTGCCAGCAGGACTCCCCGTTCAGGGACAGATACGCAGTATTTT
CASRTPRSGTDTQYF
>.|TRBJ2-1|few|TRBV24-1
TGTGCCACCAGTGCAGGGGGGGAGGGGTCCTACAATGAGCAGTTCTTC
CATSAGGEGSYNEQFF
>TRBD2|TRBJ2-1|.|TRBV6-6
TGTGCCAGCAGTTTCGGCCGACTAGCTATCTACAATGAGCAGTTCTTC
CASSFGRLAIYNEQFF
>.|TRBJ2-1|.|TRBV5-1
TGCGCCAGCAGCTCATTGGTGGCGGGGGCGGGCAATGAGCAGTTCTTC
CASSSLVAGAGNEQFF
>.|TRBJ1-1|.|TRBV11-2
TGTGCCAGCAGCTTACCGCGAGGACCGAACACTGAAGCTTTCTTT
CASSLPRGPNTEAFF
>.|TRBJ2-3|few|TRBV12-3/TRBV12-4
TGTGCCAGCAGCTCTCCGGAGTCAGATACGCAGTATTTT
CASSSPESDTQYF
>.|TRBJ2-3|.|TRBV14
TGTGCCAGCAGCCAAGATGCGGGTATCGCGCAGTATTTT
CASSQDAGIAQYF
>.|TRBJ2-5|.|TRBV7-2
TGTGCCAGCAGCAACCGGGACCTGGCCCAAGAGACCCAGTACTTC
CASSNRDLAQETQYF
>.|TRBJ2-3|few|TRBV7-2
TGTGCCAGCACCACTCCTAGGGATACGCAGTATTTT
CASTTPRDTQYF
>.|TRBJ2-1|few|TRBV20-1
TGCAGTGCTAGAGCCCCCATTGGAAGCTCCTACAATGAGCAGTTCTTC
CSARAPIGSSYNEQFF
>.|TRBJ2-7|.|TRBV10-3
TGTGCCATCAATACACGACAGGAGTCCTACGAGCAGTACTTC
CAINTRQESYEQYF
>.|TRBJ1-4|.|TRBV20-1
TGTTGGGGAGTTGGCGGAGAAAAACTGTTTTTT
CWGVGGEKLFF
>.|TRBJ2-3|.|TRBV12-3/TRBV12-4
TGTGCCAGCATGGCGGGACGCACAGATACGCAGTATTTT
CASMAGRTDTQYF
>TRBD2|TRBJ2-1|.|TRBV19
TGTGCCAGTAGATTGGGGACTAGCGGAGAGCAGTTCTTC
CASRLGTSGEQFF
>TRBD1|TRBJ1-2|.|TRBV7-2
TGTGCCAGCAGCCCGAGACAGGGAGTTGACTATGGCTACACCTTC
CASSPRQGVDYGYTF
>TRBD1|TRBJ1-2|many|TRBV20-1
TGCAGTGCTATCCGGGACAGAAACTATGGCTACACCTTC
CSAIRDRNYGYTF
>.|TRBJ2-3|.|TRBV5-1
TGCGCCAGCCGACTTTCATTGAGGGAGAGCACAGATACGCAGTATTTT
CASRLSLRESTDTQYF
>.|TRBJ2-5|many|TRBV27
TGTGCCAGCAGTTTTTGGGACCGTCAAGAGACCCAGTACTTC
CASSFWDRQETQYF
>.|TRBJ2-4|many|TRBV4-1
TGCGCCAGCAGCCTTTTCTTGTCGGCCAAAAACATTCAGTACTTC
CASSLFLSAKNIQYF
>.|TRBJ1-1|many|TRBV29-1
TGCAGCGTTGAGAGGAGGGTGAACACTGAAGCTTTCTTT
CSVERRVNTEAFF
>.|TRBJ2-7|.|TRBV7-9
TGTGCCAGCAGCGACCGGGAATCCTACGAGCAGTACTTC
CASSDRESYEQYF
>.|TRBJ2-7|.|TRBV6-2/TRBV6-3
TGTGCCAGCAGCTACTCTGCGCCGTCAGAGCAGTACTTC
CASSYSAPSEQYF
>TRBD2|TRBJ2-3|.|TRBV12-3/TRBV12-4
TGTGCCAGCAGTCCACCGGGACTAGCCAGCACAGATACGCAGTATTTT
CASSPPGLASTDTQYF
>TRBD2|TRBJ2-7|once|TRBV10-1
TGCGCCAGCAGTGAGTCCGGGGCTGGCGGGAGCTCCTACGAGCAGTACTTC
CASSESGAGGSSYEQYF
>TRBD1|TRBJ2-5|once|TRBV7-9
TGTGCCAGCAGCTTAGAAGGGACAGCTCAAGAGACCCAGTACTTC
CASSLEGTAQETQYF
>.|TRBJ2-5|few|TRBV7-3
TGTGCCAGCAGCCTTGGGCCCCGGGGGTCAGAGACCCAGTACTTC
CASSLGPRGSETQYF
>.|TRBJ2-7|many|TRBV20-1
TGCAGTGCTAGAAGCCGGGACTGGAACTCCTACGAGCAGTACTTC
CSARSRDWNSYEQYF
>TRBD1|TRBJ2-1|many|TRBV5-5
TGTGCCAGCAGCGCGACAGGGGGGTACAATGAGCAGTTCTTC
CASSATGGYNEQFF
>.|TRBJ1-2|.|TRBV2
TGTGCCAGCAGTGTCCTGTTAGCTAACTATGGCTACACCTTC
CASSVLLANYGYTF
>.|TRBJ2-4|.|TRBV6-2/TRBV6-3
TGTGCCGCTGCCCCCGCCGGGCGGGGCAACATTCAGTACTTC
CAAAPAGRGNIQYF
>.|TRBJ1-3|.|TRBV12-3/TRBV12-4
TGTGCCAGCAGATGGACGGGCTCTGGAAACACCATATATTTT
CASRWTGSGNTIYF
>.|TRBJ2-2|.|TRBV28
TGTGCCAGCAGTTTTGTGGGGATGGCCGGGGAGCTGTTTTTT
CASSFVGMAGELFF
>TRBD1|TRBJ2-1|.|TRBV7-9
TGTGCCAGCAGCTTCACAGGGGGCGGGCCCTACAATGAGCAGTTCTTC
CASSFTGGGPYNEQFF
>TRBD2|TRBJ2-7|many|TRBV7-9
TGTGCCAGCAGCTTAAGCGGGGGGAACGAGCAGTACTTC
CASSLSGGNEQYF
>.|TRBJ2-7|.|TRBV2
TGTGCCAGCAGTGAGTACAGTCATTCCTACGAGCAGTACTTC
CASSEYSHSYEQYF
>TRBD1|TRBJ1-1|.|TRBV5-1
TGCGCCAGCAGCTTGGGGTTTAGGGACAGGTTGAACACTGAAGCTTTCTTT
CASSLGFRDRLNTEAFF
>TRBD1|TRBJ2-7|many|TRBV5-1
TGCGCCAGCAGCCCGGGACAGGTGGAGGACGAGCAGTACTTC
CASSPGQVEDEQYF
>TRBD1|TRBJ2-7|.|TRBV7-2
TGTGCCAGCAGGACAGGGGGGGCCTCCTACAATGAGCAGTACTTC
CASRTGGASYNEQYF
>TRBD1|TRBJ2-7|.|TRBV20-1
TGCAGTGCGGAGAGAGGGGGCGACGAGCAGTACTTC
CSAERGGDEQYF
>.|TRBJ2-2|.|TRBV6-2/TRBV6-3
TGTGCCGGCAGCACAGGGCTCGGGGAGCTGTTTTTT
CAGSTGLGELFF
>.|TRBJ2-7|.|TRBV15
TGTGCCACCAGCACTATCAGACAGGACGAGCAGTACTTC
CATSTIRQDEQYF
>.|TRBJ2-7|many|TRBV6-5
TGTGCCAGCAGCTCCTCTTACTACGAGCAGTACTTC
CASSSSYYEQYF
>TRBD2|TRBJ2-5|few|TRBV5-4
TGTGCCAGCAGCGGGACTAGCGGGAGAGGGTGGGAGACCCAGTACTTC
CASSGTSGRGWETQYF